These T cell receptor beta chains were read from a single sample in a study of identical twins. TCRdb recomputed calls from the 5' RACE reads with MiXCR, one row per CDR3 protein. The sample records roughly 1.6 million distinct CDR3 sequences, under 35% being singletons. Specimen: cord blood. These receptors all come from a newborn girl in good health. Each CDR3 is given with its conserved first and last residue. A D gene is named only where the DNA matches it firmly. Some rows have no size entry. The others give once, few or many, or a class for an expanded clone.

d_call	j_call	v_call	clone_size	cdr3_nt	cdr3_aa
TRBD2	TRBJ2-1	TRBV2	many	TGTGCCAGCAGGGCTAGCGGGGCTAGCTCCTACAATGAGCAGTTCTTC	CASRASGASSYNEQFF
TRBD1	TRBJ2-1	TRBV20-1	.	TGCAGTGCTAACAGGGGTTACTACAATGAGCAGTTCTTC	CSANRGYYNEQFF
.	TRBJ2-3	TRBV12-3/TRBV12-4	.	TGTGCCAGCAGTCCTACCAGGAGCGCAGATACGCAGTATTTT	CASSPTRSADTQYF
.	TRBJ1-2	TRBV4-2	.	TGTGCCAGCAGCCGCCCAGGCGAGTGGGACGACTATGGCTACACCTTC	CASSRPGEWDDYGYTF
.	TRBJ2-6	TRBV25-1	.	TGTGCCAGTAGGCCCTCTGGGGCCAGCGTCCTGACTTTC	CASRPSGASVLTF
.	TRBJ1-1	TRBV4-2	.	TGTGCCAGCAGCCAAGATCGAGGGAGGGCCAGAATGGGAACTGAAGCTTTCTTT	CASSQDRGRARMGTEAFF
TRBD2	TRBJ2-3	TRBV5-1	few	TGCGCCAGCAGCTTGGGAGGCGGCGGGGGACGCACAGATACGCAGTATTTT	CASSLGGGGGRTDTQYF
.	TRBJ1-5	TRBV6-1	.	TGTGCCAGCAGTGCTACAGTTTCTGGGGATCAGCCCCAGCATTTT	CASSATVSGDQPQHF
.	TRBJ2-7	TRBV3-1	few	TGTGCCAGCAGCCCGCGATCAGGGACCGAGCAGTACTTC	CASSPRSGTEQYF
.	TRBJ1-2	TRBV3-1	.	TGTGCCAGCAGCCAACTTCATCCACAGCCTCTGGGCTACACCTTC	CASSQLHPQPLGYTF
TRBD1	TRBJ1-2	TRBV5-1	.	TGCGCCACTCGAGACAGGGTCAACTATGGCTACACCTTC	CATRDRVNYGYTF
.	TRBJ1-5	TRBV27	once	TGTGCCAGCAGTTTCGGGGTCGATAGCAATCAGCCCCAGCATTTT	CASSFGVDSNQPQHF
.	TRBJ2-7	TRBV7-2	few	TGTGCCAGCAGCTTCCAAAGCGCCTACGAGCAGTACTTC	CASSFQSAYEQYF
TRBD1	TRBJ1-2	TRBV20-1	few	TGCAGTGCTAGGAGGGGACAGGGGATGGATGGCTACACCTTC	CSARRGQGMDGYTF
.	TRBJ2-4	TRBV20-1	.	TGCAGTGCTAGTGGGAGCAAAAACATTCAGTACTTC	CSASGSKNIQYF
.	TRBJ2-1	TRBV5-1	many	TGCGCCAGCAGCTTGGACTACTCTTCCTACAATGAGCAGTTCTTC	CASSLDYSSYNEQFF
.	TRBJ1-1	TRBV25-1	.	TGTGCCAGCAGTGATACGGGGCCGCCGGGTAGAATGACTGAAGCTTTCTTT	CASSDTGPPGRMTEAFF